This is a list of T cell receptor beta chains from one sample in a study of Ad26.COV2.S vaccination and SARS-CoV-2 variants. TCRdb's copy holds only in-frame clones and misses some; the assay was immunoSEQ multiplex PCR. This table holds 400,000 to 500,000 clones, roughly 90% found once. Here the sequenced sample was peripheral blood, taken in a trial of Ad26.COV2.S vaccine versus placebo. The receptor source for this set is a person between 18 and 65 years old who received the Ad26.COV2.S COVID-19 vaccine or a placebo. Both conserved end residues are part of each CDR3. Fields, in order: J gene, D gene, V gene, clone size, CDR3 protein, CDR3 DNA. The D gene is left open where the match is weak. Some rows have no size entry. The others give once, few or many, or a class for an expanded clone.

>TRBJ2-2|NA|TRBV7-9|NA
CASSPLRTNTGELFF
TGTGCCAGCAGCCCGCTCCGTACGAACACCGGGGAGCTGTTTTTT
>TRBJ2-3|NA|TRBV5-1|NA
CASSITTSTDTQYF
TGCGCCAGCAGCATAACGACTAGTACAGATACGCAGTATTTT
>TRBJ2-5|NA|TRBV5-6|NA
CASSWGAQETQYF
TGTGCCAGCAGCTGGGGGGCGCAAGAGACCCAGTACTTC
>TRBJ2-7|NA|TRBV2|NA
CASSGSSRPHEGYF
TGTGCCAGCAGTGGAAGTTCTAGACCTCACGAGGGGTACTTC
>TRBJ2-1|NA|TRBV11-3|NA
CASSRTPLEEQFF
TGTGCCAGCAGCCGCACCCCTTTGGAGGAGCAGTTCTTC
>TRBJ2-1|NA|TRBV7-9|NA
CASSFLGGHPYNEQFF
TGTGCCAGCAGCTTTCTCGGGGGTCACCCATACAATGAGCAGTTCTTC
>TRBJ2-7|NA|TRBV30|once
CAWSMEEPYEQYF
TGTGCCTGGAGCATGGAGGAGCCCTACGAGCAGTACTTC
>TRBJ2-4|NA|TRBV21-1|NA
CASVTWGQINIQYF
TGTGCCAGCGTTACGTGGGGACAGATAAACATTCAGTACTTC
>TRBJ2-4|NA|TRBV9|once
CASSVAEGNIQYF
TGTGCCAGCAGCGTAGCGGAGGGAAACATTCAGTACTTC
>TRBJ2-7|TRBD2|TRBV4-1|NA
CASSQAIWTSQKQYF
TGCGCCAGCAGCCAAGCGATCTGGACTAGTCAAAAGCAGTACTTC
>TRBJ1-2|TRBD1|TRBV28|NA
CASHIPGQMKGYTF
TGTGCCAGCCATATACCGGGACAGATGAAAGGCTACACCTTC
>TRBJ1-5|NA|TRBV15|once
CATSRDRRSNQPQHF
TGTGCCACCAGCAGAGATAGAAGGAGCAATCAGCCCCAGCATTTT
>TRBJ1-3|NA|TRBV6-4|NA
CASSEGVGNTIYF
TGTGCCAGCAGTGAAGGAGTGGGAAACACCATATATTTT
>TRBJ1-5|TRBD1|TRBV11-3|NA
CASTQLGGDRDSNSNQPQHF
TGTGCCAGCACCCAGCTGGGGGGGGACAGGGACTCCAATAGCAATCAGCCCCAGCATTTT
>TRBJ2-1|TRBD2|TRBV7-9|NA
CASSTLLRGYNEQFF
TGTGCCAGCAGCACCTTATTGCGGGGGTACAATGAGCAGTTCTTC
>TRBJ2-3|NA|TRBV7-8|NA
CASSLVSGGSVDTQYF
TGTGCCAGCAGCTTAGTATCCGGGGGATCCGTAGATACGCAGTATTTT
>TRBJ2-5|TRBD1|TRBV7-2|once
CASSFASRDRSQETQYF
TGTGCCAGCAGCTTCGCTTCCCGGGACAGGTCCCAAGAGACCCAGTACTTC
>TRBJ2-1|TRBD1|TRBV4-1|NA
CASSPPGQGANEQFF
TGCGCCAGCAGCCCCCCGGGACAGGGGGCCAATGAGCAGTTCTTC
>TRBJ2-3|TRBD2|TRBV30|NA
CAVTPPGGAVTQYF
TGTGCGGTAACCCCCCCGGGAGGGGCAGTTACGCAGTATTTT
>TRBJ1-1|NA|TRBV6-2/TRBV6-3|NA
CASSRGVTEAFF
TGTGCCAGCAGTCGGGGGGTAACTGAAGCTTTCTTT
>TRBJ1-1|NA|TRBV6-5|NA
CASSTYRSPKLEAFF
TGTGCCAGCAGTACGTACAGGTCTCCCAAGCTGGAGGCTTTCTTT
>TRBJ2-7|TRBD1|TRBV29-1|NA
CSVEGQGNEQYF
TGCAGCGTTGAGGGACAGGGAAACGAGCAGTACTTC
>TRBJ2-1|NA|TRBV9|once
CASSAAGTYYNEQFF
TGTGCCAGCAGCGCGGCCGGGACGTACTACAATGAGCAGTTCTTC
>TRBJ1-2|NA|TRBV18|NA
CASSPGATANYGYTF
TGTGCCAGCTCACCTGGCGCTACTGCTAACTATGGCTACACCTTC
>TRBJ1-2|NA|TRBV6-1|NA
CASSESGRTYGYTF
TGTGCCAGCAGTGAATCAGGACGTACCTATGGCTACACCTTC
>TRBJ2-1|NA|TRBV7-2|once
CASSSSGIRANEQFF
TGTGCCAGCAGCTCATCCGGCATAAGGGCTAATGAGCAGTTCTTC
>TRBJ2-5|TRBD2|TRBV7-9|NA
CASSLNAGGEETQYF
TGTGCCAGCAGCTTAAACGCGGGGGGTGAAGAGACCCAGTACTTC
>TRBJ2-5|TRBD2|TRBV3-1/TRBV3-2|NA
CASSPSAVGTSQETQYF
TGTGCCAGCAGCCCCTCGGCGGTAGGGACTAGCCAAGAGACCCAGTACTTC
>TRBJ2-5|TRBD1|TRBV6-5|many
CASSYLPGQGAETQYF
TGTGCCAGCAGTTACTTACCGGGACAGGGGGCAGAGACCCAGTACTTC
>TRBJ2-7|NA|TRBV5-1|NA
CASSLGIGDSYEQYF
TGCGCCAGCAGCTTGGGAATAGGAGACTCCTACGAGCAGTACTTC
>TRBJ2-1|TRBD1|TRBV9|NA
CASSATGGITNEQFF
TGTGCCAGCAGCGCAACAGGGGGTATAACAAATGAGCAGTTCTTC
>TRBJ2-1|TRBD2|TRBV19|NA
CASFGRLAGGIDEQFF
TGTGCCAGTTTTGGAAGACTAGCGGGGGGGATCGATGAGCAGTTCTTC
>TRBJ2-3|TRBD2|TRBV7-3|NA
CASSLSSGGTDTQYF
TGTGCCAGCAGCTTATCGAGCGGGGGCACAGATACGCAGTATTTT
>TRBJ2-7|NA|TRBV20-1|once
CSASLLIQGNGEQYF
TGCAGTGCTAGTTTGCTTATACAGGGCAATGGCGAGCAGTACTTC
>TRBJ1-3|TRBD1|TRBV11-2|NA
CASSPGQGRTGNTIYF
TGTGCCAGCAGCCCCGGACAGGGGCGAACCGGAAACACCATATATTTT
>TRBJ1-3|TRBD1|TRBV9|NA
CASSVTGGEAGNTIYF
TGTGCCAGCAGCGTAACAGGGGGCGAAGCTGGAAACACCATATATTTT
>TRBJ2-7|NA|TRBV5-1|few
CASSLPAYEQYF
TGCGCCAGCAGCTTACCCGCCTACGAGCAGTACTTC
>TRBJ1-1|NA|TRBV7-8|NA
CASSPFGGPNTEAFF
TGTGCCAGCAGCCCATTCGGGGGCCCAAACACTGAAGCTTTCTTT
>TRBJ2-7|NA|TRBV11-1|once
CASSSGGDRRPTGQYF
TGTGCCAGCAGCTCCGGGGGGGACAGGAGACCTACGGGGCAGTACTTC
>TRBJ2-1|NA|TRBV9|NA
CASSVGGRANNEQFF
TGTGCCAGCAGCGTAGGGGGCCGGGCGAACAATGAGCAGTTCTTC
>TRBJ2-1|NA|TRBV11-1|NA
CASSSGHRRIDEQFF
TGTGCCAGCAGCTCCGGACATCGACGAATTGATGAGCAGTTCTTC
>TRBJ2-6|TRBD1|TRBV10-3|NA
CAISKWDRPSGANVLTF
TGTGCCATCAGTAAGTGGGACAGGCCCTCTGGGGCCAACGTCCTGACTTTC
>TRBJ1-2|TRBD1|TRBV28|NA
CASSVGTGSGGYTF
TGTGCCAGCAGCGTGGGGACAGGGTCAGGTGGCTACACCTTC
>TRBJ1-5|NA|TRBV6-2/TRBV6-3|NA
CASSTGFQPQHF
TGTGCCAGCAGTACAGGGTTTCAGCCCCAGCATTTT
>TRBJ2-7|TRBD1|TRBV4-3|NA
CASSYRTGGHEQYF
TGCGCCAGCAGTTATAGGACAGGGGGACACGAGCAGTACTTC
>TRBJ1-3|NA|TRBV30|NA
CAWSPYSSGNTIYF
TGTGCCTGGAGTCCCTACAGCTCTGGAAACACCATATATTTT
>TRBJ1-6|TRBD1|TRBV4-3|NA
CASSQEGQAGGFPLHF
TGCGCCAGCAGCCAAGAGGGACAGGCCGGGGGCTTCCCCCTCCACTTT
>TRBJ2-3|NA|TRBV6-2/TRBV6-3|once
CASSYKPLASTDTQYF
TGTGCCAGCAGTTACAAGCCACTAGCTAGCACAGATACGCAGTATTTT
>TRBJ1-2|NA|TRBV6-2/TRBV6-3|NA
CASSYSPYGYTF
TGTGCCAGCAGTTACAGTCCGTATGGCTACACCTTC